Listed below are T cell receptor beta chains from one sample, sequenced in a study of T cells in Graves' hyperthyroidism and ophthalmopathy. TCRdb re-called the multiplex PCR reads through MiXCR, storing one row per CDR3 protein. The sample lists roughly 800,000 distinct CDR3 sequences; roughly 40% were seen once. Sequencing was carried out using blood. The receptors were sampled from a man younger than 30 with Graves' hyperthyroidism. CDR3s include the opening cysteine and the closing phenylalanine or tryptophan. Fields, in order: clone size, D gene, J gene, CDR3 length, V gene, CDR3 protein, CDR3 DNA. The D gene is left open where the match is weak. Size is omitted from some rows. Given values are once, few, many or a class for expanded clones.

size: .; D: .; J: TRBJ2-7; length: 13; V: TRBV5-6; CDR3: CASSLGDTYGQYF; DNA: TGTGCCAGCAGCCTGGGGGATACCTACGGGCAGTACTTT
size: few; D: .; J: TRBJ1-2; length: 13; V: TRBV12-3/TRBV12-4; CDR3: CASSVSYSDGYTF; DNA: TGTGCCAGCAGTGTATCTTATTCGGATGGCTACACCTTC
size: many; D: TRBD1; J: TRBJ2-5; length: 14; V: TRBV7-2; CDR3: CASSPWTGEETQYF; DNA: TGTGCCAGCAGCCCCTGGACAGGGGAAGAGACCCAGTACTTC
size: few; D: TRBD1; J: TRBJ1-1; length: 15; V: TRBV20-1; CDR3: CSARGTAPGRTEAFF; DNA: TGCAGTGCTAGGGGGACAGCCCCCGGGAGAACTGAAGCTTTCTTT
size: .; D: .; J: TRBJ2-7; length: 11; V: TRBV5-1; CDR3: CASSAQTEQYF; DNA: TGCGCCAGCAGCGCTCAGACGGAGCAGTACTTC
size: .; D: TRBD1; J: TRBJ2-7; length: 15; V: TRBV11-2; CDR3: CASSSTTGGLYEQYF; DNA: TGTGCCAGCAGCTCGACGACAGGGGGTCTGTACGAGCAGTACTTC
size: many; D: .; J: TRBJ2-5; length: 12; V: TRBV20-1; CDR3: CSARAYQETQYF; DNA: TGCAGTGCTAGAGCTTACCAAGAGACCCAGTACTTC
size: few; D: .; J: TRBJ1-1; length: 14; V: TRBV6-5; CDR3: CASSYVVMNTEAFF; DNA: TGTGCCAGCAGTTACGTCGTCATGAACACTGAAGCTTTCTTT
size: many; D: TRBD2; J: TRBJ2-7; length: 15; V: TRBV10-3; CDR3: CAISESWGGNYEQYF; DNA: TGTGCCATCAGTGAGTCGTGGGGGGGGAACTACGAGCAGTACTTC
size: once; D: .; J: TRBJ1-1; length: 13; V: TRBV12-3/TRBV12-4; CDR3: CASSLDTDAEAFF; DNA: TGTGCCAGCAGCTTAGACACGGACGCTGAAGCTTTCTTT
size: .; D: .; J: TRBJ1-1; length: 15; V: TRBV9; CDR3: CASSVEGEGTTEAFF; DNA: TGTGCCAGCAGCGTAGAGGGGGAAGGGACCACTGAAGCTTTCTTT
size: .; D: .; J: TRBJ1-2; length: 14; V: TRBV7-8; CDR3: CASSSTRRYYGYTF; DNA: TGTGCCAGCAGCTCTACCCGACGGTACTATGGCTACACCTTC
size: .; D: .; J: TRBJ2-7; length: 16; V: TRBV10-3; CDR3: CAIKGGEPSGLYEQYF; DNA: TGTGCCATCAAAGGGGGCGAGCCTAGCGGACTTTACGAGCAGTACTTC
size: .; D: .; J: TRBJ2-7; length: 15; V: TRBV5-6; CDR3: CASSLIAEFSYEQYF; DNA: TGTGCCAGCAGCTTGATAGCGGAGTTCTCCTACGAGCAGTACTTC
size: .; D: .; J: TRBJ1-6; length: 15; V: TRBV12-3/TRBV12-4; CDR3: CATTHQGRYNSPLHF; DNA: TGTGCCACCACACACCAGGGACGGTATAATTCACCCCTCCACTTT
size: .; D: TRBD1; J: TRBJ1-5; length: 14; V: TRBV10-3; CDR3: CASSSGQGWQPQHF; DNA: TGTGCCAGCAGTTCCGGACAGGGTTGGCAGCCCCAGCATTTT
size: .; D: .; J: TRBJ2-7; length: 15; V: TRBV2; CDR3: CASSANRGPHYEQYF; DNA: TGTGCCAGCAGTGCAAACCGGGGACCCCACTACGAGCAGTACTTC
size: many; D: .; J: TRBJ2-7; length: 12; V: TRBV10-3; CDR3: CAIGPGAYEQYF; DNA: TGTGCCATCGGCCCGGGGGCCTACGAGCAGTACTTC
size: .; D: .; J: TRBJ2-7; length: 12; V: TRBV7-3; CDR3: CTSSPGRDEQYF; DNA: TGTACCAGCAGTCCAGGTAGAGATGAGCAGTACTTC
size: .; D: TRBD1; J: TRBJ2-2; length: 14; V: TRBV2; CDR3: CASKRDRDTGELFF; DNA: TGTGCCAGCAAGAGGGACAGGGACACCGGGGAGCTGTTTTTT
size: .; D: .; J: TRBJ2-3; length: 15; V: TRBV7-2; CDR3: CASSLGTFPTDTQYF; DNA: TGTGCCAGCAGCTTAGGGACCTTTCCCACAGATACGCAGTATTTT
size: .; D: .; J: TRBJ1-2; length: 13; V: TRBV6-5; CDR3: CASSSTGYEGYTF; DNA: TGTGCCAGCAGCTCGACAGGATATGAGGGCTACACCTTC
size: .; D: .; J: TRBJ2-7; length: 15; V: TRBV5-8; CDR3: CASSDETESVNEQYF; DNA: TGTGCCAGCAGCGATGAAACTGAGTCAGTCAACGAGCAGTACTTC
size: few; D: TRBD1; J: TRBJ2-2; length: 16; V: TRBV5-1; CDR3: CASSLLTGGYTGELFF; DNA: TGCGCCAGCAGCTTATTGACAGGGGGCTACACCGGGGAGCTGTTTTTT
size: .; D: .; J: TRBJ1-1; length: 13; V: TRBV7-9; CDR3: CASSPDIYTEAFF; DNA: TGTGCCAGCAGCCCAGACATTTACACTGAAGCTTTCTTT
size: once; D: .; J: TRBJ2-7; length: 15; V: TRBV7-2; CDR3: CASRPRGVTFLEQYF; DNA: TGTGCCAGCAGGCCCAGGGGGGTCACCTTCCTCGAGCAGTACTTC
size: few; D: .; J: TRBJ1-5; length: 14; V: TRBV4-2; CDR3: CASSPLPVYQPQHF; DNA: TGTGCCAGCAGCCCCCTTCCCGTTTATCAGCCCCAGCATTTT
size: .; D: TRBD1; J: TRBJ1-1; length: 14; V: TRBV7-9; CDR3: CASSPDRYYTEAFF; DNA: TGTGCCAGCAGCCCGGACAGGTATTACACTGAAGCTTTCTTT
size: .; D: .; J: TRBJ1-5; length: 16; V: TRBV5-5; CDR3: CASSQDPDRSNQPQHF; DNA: TGTGCCAGCAGCCAAGATCCTGACCGCAGCAATCAGCCCCAGCATTTT
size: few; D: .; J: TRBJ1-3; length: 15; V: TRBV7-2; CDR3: CASRQGGYATNTIYF; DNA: TGTGCCAGCAGACAAGGAGGGTACGCGACGAACACCATATATTTT
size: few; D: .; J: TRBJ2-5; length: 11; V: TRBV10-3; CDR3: CSICDQETQYF; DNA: TGTTCCATCTGTGATCAAGAGACCCAGTACTTC